What follows are 7 T cell receptor beta chains derived from one specimen sequenced in a study of T cell repertoires in cytomegalovirus infection. No antigen has been assigned to these receptors. MiXCR, run by TCRdb on the reads, gives a single entry per CDR3 protein. The sample includes 600,000 to 700,000 distinct CDR3 sequences, about 30% of them seen just once. Sequences were derived from cultured PBMCs, sampled from culture after CMV antigen stimulation. The receptors were gathered from a human donor in good health (CMV status not recorded). Some clones in this sample may be carry-over from other donors' samples.

This chain links TRBV12-3 or TRBV12-4 with TRBJ2-1; D is unresolved. This CDR3 spans 15 amino acids. Trimming took 2 bases from V and 3 from J, leaving 11 bases between them. The CDR3 DNA follows: TGTGCCAGCAGTTTATTTCCCCACAGCTACAATGAGCAGTTCTTC. Residues: CASSLFPHSYNEQFF.

This clonotype has a count of ten or more. The genes are TRBV6-5 and TRBJ1-1, with D tentatively TRBD1 (5 bases). The CDR3 length is 19 residues. Germline CDR1 and CDR2: MNHEY and SVGAGI. V lost 1 base to trimming and J lost 5 bases, with 26 bases between them. CDR3: CASSYFPGTTALLATEAFF. The CDR3 DNA reads TGTGCCAGCAGTTACTTCCCCGGGACCACAGCCCTGTTGGCAACTGAAGCTTTCTTT.

This chain connects TRBV5-4 to TRBJ2-1, with 14 nucleotides matching TRBD2. V trimming: 4 bases; J trimming: 6 bases; junction bases outside the gene matches: 6. Germline V gene lookup returns CDR1 SGHNT and CDR2 YYREEE (reference sequence). The CDR3 spans 16 residues. CDR3 nucleotide sequence: TGTGCCAGCAGCCTAGGGACTAGCGGGAGCCGCAATGAGCAGTTCTTC. It specifies CASSLGTSGSRNEQFF. The full variable domain, rest sourced from reference TRBV5-4 and TRBJ2-1, is ETGVTQSPTHLIKTRGQQVTLRCSSQSGHNTVSWYQQALGQGPQFIFQYYREEENGRGNFPPRFSGLQFPNYSSELNVNALELDDSALYLCASSLGTSGSRNEQFFGPGTRLTVL.

This clonotype has at least ten counts. The CDR3 protein is CASSPSWTINTEAFF. Here the CDR3 DNA reads TGTGCCAGCAGCCCGTCCTGGACAATTAACACTGAAGCTTTCTTT. The chain links TRBV7-2 to TRBJ1-1, with D perhaps matching TRBD1 (5 bases). Per germline, CDR1 SGHTA and CDR2 FQGNSA. V was clipped by 5 bases and J by 2 bases, with 15 bases between them. The CDR3 sequence is 15 residues long.

This clonotype was detected only a few times. The rearrangement links TRBV2 to TRBJ1-1; TRBD1 might be the D (6 bases). Trimming pared 7 bases from V and 0 bases from J, leaving 12 bases between. Germline V lookup: CDR1 SNHLY, CDR2 FYNNEI. This CDR3 comprises 14 residues. The DNA of the CDR3 is TGTGCCAGCACCGCCACAGGGATGAACACTGAAGCTTTCTTT. This codes for CASTATGMNTEAFF.

The sample holds a few counts of this clonotype. The chain has TRBV6-5 and TRBJ2-5; perhaps TRBD2 as D (5 bases). V dropped 2 bases and J dropped 10 bases, with 14 bases sitting between them. The CDR3 has 13 residues. Germline CDR1 reads MNHEY; CDR2 reads SVGAGI. In DNA, the CDR3 is TGTGCCAGCAGTTACGAGCGGCAAACGGGCCAGTACTTC. The encoded protein is CASSYERQTGQYF.

This clonotype was counted many times. The CDR3 coding sequence is TGTGCCAGCAGCTTACGCGGCTCCTACAATGAGCAGTTCTTC. It translates to CASSLRGSYNEQFF. The chain recombines TRBV7-2 with TRBJ2-1; D not resolved. Per the germline V gene, CDR1 is SGHTA and CDR2 is FQGNSA. The germline V and J ends were trimmed by 2 bases and 0 bases, with 5 bases remaining between them. The length of the CDR3 is 14 residues.